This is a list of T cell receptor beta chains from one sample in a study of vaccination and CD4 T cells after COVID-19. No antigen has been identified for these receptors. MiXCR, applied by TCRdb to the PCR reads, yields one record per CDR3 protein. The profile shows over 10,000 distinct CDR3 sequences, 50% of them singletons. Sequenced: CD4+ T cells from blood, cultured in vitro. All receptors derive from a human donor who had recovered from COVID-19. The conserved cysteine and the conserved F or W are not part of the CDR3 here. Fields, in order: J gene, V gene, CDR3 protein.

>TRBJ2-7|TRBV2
ASSGQGASYEQY
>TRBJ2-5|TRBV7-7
ASSLSLGAGGETQY
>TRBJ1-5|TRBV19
ASSIGGNSNQPQH
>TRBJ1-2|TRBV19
ASSKERTGDYGYT
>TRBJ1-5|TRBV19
ASSIPTGLGNQPQH
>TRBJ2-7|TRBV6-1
ASKQGSRETYEQY
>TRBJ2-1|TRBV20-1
SAHRGPANEQF
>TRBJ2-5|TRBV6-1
ASRGVGETQY
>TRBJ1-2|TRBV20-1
SARDWDRGRSYT
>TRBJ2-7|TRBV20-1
SAREPPGLTQSSYEQY
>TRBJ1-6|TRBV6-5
ASSYSQDRTNKRSPLH
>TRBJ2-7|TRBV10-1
ANPDSQRGSYEQY
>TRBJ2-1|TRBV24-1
ATSDPGAEGYNEQF
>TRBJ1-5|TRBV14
ASSRALDQPQH
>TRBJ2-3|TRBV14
ASSLGQTPTDTQY
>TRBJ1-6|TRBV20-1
SAQTLSGLNSYNSPLH
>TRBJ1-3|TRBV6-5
ASSYFSGQGSGNTIY
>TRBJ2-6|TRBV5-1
ASTARTGESSGANVLT
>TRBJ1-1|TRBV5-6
ASSLVLKRGGRPDEAF
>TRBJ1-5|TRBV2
ASSQGREGNQPQH
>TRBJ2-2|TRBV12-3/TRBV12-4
ASNIIQGNTGELF
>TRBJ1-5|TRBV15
ATSRDRQRNQPQH
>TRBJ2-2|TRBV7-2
ASSLRRGSRELF
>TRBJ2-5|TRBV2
ASRYRGGETQY
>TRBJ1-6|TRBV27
ASTQESSYNSPLH
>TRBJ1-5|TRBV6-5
ASSYSPWQPQH
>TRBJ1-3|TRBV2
ASSESSDTIY
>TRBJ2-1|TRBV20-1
SARDGTGTGDNEQF
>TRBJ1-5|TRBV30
AWSAGDQPQH
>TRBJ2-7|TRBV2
ASTTLAGGEQY
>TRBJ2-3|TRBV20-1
SAENGMADTQY
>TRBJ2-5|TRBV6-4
ASSVITGETQY
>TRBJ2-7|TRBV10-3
ATGPTSQDEQY
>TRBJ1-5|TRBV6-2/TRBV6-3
ASSYSGYRNQPQH
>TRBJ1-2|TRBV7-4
ASSVALGQSYGYT
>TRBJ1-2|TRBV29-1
SVGGGADGYT
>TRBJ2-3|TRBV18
ASSVGQPSTDTQY
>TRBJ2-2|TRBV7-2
ASRHEARGVTGELF
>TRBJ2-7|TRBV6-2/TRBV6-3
ASSDPSRGRVSSYEQY
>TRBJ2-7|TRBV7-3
ASSPYPGGTSGKYEQY